The rows below give T cell receptor beta chains drawn from one sample of a study of shared clonotypes between healthy human individuals. Sequencing used immunoSEQ multiplex PCR; TCRdb keeps in-frame clones, though not all of them. This table has around 1.9 million clones, 85% to 95% appearing once. The material sequenced was naive CD8+ T cells from PBMCs. These receptors all stem from a man aged 18 to 29 in good health. Some clones in this sample may be carry-over from other donors' samples. Each CDR3 is given with its conserved first and last residue.

CDR3 protein,V gene
CASRELAGGKGKYF,TRBV27
CAWSVGLAGAYEQYF,TRBV30
CASSARTRRIGTDTQYF,TRBV11-2
CASSSYSYEQYF,TRBV7-2
CASSELTGVDATNEKLFF,TRBV2
CASSEGVRGYTF,TRBV9
CASRDRGYSEQYF,TRBV6-1
CASFESPDEQFF,TRBV28
CASSSRTRRHEQFF,TRBV11-3
CASSGAGARGELFF,TRBV7-9
CASKRRDEQFF,TRBV27
CASSLSGQGGEQYF,TRBV27
CASGGPGPYEQYF,TRBV2
CATTLKGAVSYGYTF,TRBV27
CAISDRERTEAFF,TRBV10-3
CASSLAPGGRNYGYTF,TRBV5-8
CASRLRGSGANVLTF,TRBV27
CASSYSTRGGRNEQFF,TRBV6-5
CASSEPRESYEQYF,TRBV2
CASSMDGTIRPNTEAFF,TRBV7-3
CASRDTGSYEQYF,TRBV25-1
CASSQVQWTEAFF,TRBV5-4
CASSQGTGHNEKLFF,TRBV4-3
CASSLFPRSTDTQYF,TRBV27
CASSPTPQGNYGYIF,TRBV7-2
CASSPGTGRADTQYF,TRBV9
CASSTQGLAKNIQYF,TRBV6-4
CASSLYGRAFSEQYF,TRBV27
CASSRQAVPKNEQFF,TRBV7-6
CATRTGLYEQYF,TRBV6-1
CASSWRNEQFF,TRBV4-1
CASSQDRRDTGELFF,TRBV19
CAWTPDGRAYEQYF,TRBV30
CASSQDRTASYEQYF,TRBV4-1
CASSYRPGGGTEAFF,TRBV6-5
CASSVALASETQYF,TRBV9
CASTSAGGLFF,TRBV6-6
CASSALGSGIYEQYF,TRBV9
CSVDLPDSYMLEAFF,TRBV29-1
CASSEGTGAYNEQFF,TRBV4-1
CASSLWGVEQYF,TRBV28
CAWSAPILTAPYGYTF,TRBV30
CASSPSGPLPYEQYF,TRBV27
CASSAAPRTGRTDTQYF,TRBV9
CASSIRANELGYTF,TRBV19
CSVVGGTVVNTEAFF,TRBV29-1